This note documents a single T cell receptor (beta chain) sequence. The data were taken from a study of blood T cell repertoires in COVID-19. For the study at large: The cDNA or gDNA used as material had been derived from T cells, B-cell-depleted T cells, or PBMCs.

In the source study's methods: The assay estimated nucleated cells by amplifying reference gene primers. Assay: immunoSEQ multiplex PCR; the TCRdb copy retains only in-frame clones and omits some. The V and J calls and the clone size are those of that table, but D and trimming were determined from the DNA. The sample includes under 100,000 clones, approximately 87% seen only once; the top ten take approximately 17%. The CDR3 has 15 residues. CDR1 and CDR2 from the germline V gene are LNHDA and SQIVND (reference sequence). V lost 1 base to trimming and J lost 7 bases, with 17 bases between them. This clonotype originated in a human donor in a cohort sampled during active COVID-19. This chain joins TRBV19 and TRBJ2-7, with D uncertain. Sequencing used peripheral blood. The CDR3 reads CASSIGRFGDGEQYF. CDR3 DNA: TGTGCCAGTAGTATAGGCCGATTCGGAGACGGAGAGCAGTACTTC.